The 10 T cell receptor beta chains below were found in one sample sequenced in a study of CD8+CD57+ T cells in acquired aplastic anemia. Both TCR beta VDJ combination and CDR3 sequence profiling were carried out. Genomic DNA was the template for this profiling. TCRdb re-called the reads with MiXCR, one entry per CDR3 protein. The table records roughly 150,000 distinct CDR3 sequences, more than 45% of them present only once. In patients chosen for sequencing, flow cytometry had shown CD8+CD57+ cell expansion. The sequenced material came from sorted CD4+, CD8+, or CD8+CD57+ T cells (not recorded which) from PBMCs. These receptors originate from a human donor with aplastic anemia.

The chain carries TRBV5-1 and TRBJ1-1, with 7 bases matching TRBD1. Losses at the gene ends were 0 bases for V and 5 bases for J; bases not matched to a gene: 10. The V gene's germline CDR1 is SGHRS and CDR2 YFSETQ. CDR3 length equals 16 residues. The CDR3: CASSLETIQGRTEAFF. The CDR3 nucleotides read TGCGCCAGCAGCTTGGAAACGATACAGGGGCGGACTGAAGCTTTCTTT.

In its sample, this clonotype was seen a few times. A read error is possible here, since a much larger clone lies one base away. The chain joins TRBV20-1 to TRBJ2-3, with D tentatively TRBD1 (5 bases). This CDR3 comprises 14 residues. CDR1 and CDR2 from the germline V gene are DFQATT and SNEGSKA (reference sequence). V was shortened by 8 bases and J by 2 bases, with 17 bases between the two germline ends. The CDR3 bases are TGCAGTCCTCCCTCGTGGGGCCTCACAGATACGCAGTATTTT. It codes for CSPPSWGLTDTQYF.

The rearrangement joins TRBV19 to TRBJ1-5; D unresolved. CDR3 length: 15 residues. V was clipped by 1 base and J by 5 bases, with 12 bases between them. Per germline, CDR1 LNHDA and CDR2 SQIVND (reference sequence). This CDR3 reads CASSIVGQDDQPQHF. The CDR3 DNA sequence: TGTGCCAGTAGTATAGTCGGGCAGGATGATCAGCCCCAGCATTTT.

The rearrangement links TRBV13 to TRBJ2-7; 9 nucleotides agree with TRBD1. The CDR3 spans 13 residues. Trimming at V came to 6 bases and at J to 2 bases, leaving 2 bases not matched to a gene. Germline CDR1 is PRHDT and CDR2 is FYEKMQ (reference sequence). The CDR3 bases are TGTGCCAGCAGGGGACAGGGAACCTACGAGCAGTACTTC. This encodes CASRGQGTYEQYF.

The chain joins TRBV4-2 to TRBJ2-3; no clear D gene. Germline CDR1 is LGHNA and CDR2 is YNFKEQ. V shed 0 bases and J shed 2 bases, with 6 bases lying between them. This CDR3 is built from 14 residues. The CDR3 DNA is TGTGCCAGCAGCCAAGATCTGTACACAGATACGCAGTATTTT. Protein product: CASSQDLYTDTQYF.

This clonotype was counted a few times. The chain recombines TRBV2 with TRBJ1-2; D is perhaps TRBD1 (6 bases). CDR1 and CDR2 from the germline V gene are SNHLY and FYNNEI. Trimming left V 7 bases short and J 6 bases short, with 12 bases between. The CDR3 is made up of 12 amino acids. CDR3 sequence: CASKQGTDGYTF. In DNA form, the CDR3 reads TGTGCCAGCAAACAGGGTACGGATGGCTACACCTTC.

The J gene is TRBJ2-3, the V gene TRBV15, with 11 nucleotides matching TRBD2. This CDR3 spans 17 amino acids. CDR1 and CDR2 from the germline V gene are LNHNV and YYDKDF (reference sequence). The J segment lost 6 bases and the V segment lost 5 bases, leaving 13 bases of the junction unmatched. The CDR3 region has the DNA TGTGCCACCAGCCTAAAGACTAGCGGGATGACACGGGATACGCAGTATTTT. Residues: CATSLKTSGMTRDTQYF.

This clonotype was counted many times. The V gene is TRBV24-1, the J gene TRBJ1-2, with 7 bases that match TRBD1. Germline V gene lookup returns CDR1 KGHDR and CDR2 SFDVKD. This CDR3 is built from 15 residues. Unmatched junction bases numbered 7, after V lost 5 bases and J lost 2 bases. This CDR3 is CATSGAGGSNYGYTF. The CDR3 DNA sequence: TGTGCCACCAGTGGGGCAGGGGGTTCCAACTATGGCTACACCTTC.

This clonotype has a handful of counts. This CDR3 is CASSSFGGGAFF. Written as DNA, the CDR3 is TGTGCCAGCAGCAGCTTCGGGGGGGGAGCTTTCTTT. The gene calls are TRBV2 and TRBJ1-1; D possibly corresponds to TRBD1 (5 bases). This CDR3 is built from 12 residues. V shed 6 bases and J shed 10 bases, with 15 bases lying between them. Germline CDR1 reads SNHLY; CDR2 reads FYNNEI. Looking up the rest from reference TRBV2 and TRBJ1-1 gives the full variable domain: EPEVTQTPSHQVTQMGQEVILRCVPISNHLYFYWYRQILGQKVEFLVSFYNNEISEKSEIFDDQFSVERPDGSNFTLKIRSTKLEDSAMYFCASSSFGGGAFFGQGTRLTVV.

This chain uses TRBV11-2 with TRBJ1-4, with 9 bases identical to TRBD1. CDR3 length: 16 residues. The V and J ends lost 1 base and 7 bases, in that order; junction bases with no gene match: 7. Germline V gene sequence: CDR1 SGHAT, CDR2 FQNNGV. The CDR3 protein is CASSLVGGTGFEKLFF. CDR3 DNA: TGTGCCAGCAGCTTAGTTGGTGGGACAGGGTTTGAAAAACTGTTTTTT.